This T cell receptor (beta chain) is from a study of cytomegalovirus exposure and HLA in healthy donors. General study points: Certain sequence variants were highly shared and formed a cluster, and this cluster was likely a sequencing artifact.

Looked up from germline, CDR1 is WSHSY and CDR2 is SAAADI. The trim removed 1 base at V and 9 bases at J, leaving 5 bases unmatched. The CDR3 length is 15 residues. There are a few counts of this clone. Its matching antigen is unknown. The PCR used 60 Vbeta and 13 Jbeta primers. The protocol was immunoSEQ multiplex PCR, while the TCRdb copy is restricted to in-frame clones and leaves out a portion. The repertoire includes about 94,000 clones, 6% to 9% of them detected once, and roughly 2% sits in the top ten. This chain connects TRBV10-2 to TRBJ2-1, with 11 bases fitting TRBD2. The sequence came from a man aged 50-60 years in good health and CMV-seronegative. Sequenced material: PBMCs. In DNA, the CDR3 is TGCGCCAGCAGTGAGTTCCCTAGCGGGGGGCTTGAGCAGTTCTTC. This translates into CASSEFPSGGLEQFF.